This T cell receptor (beta chain) was obtained from a study of T-cell reconstitution after alpha-beta-depleted transplantation in children. Preparation of the TCRbeta library involved a method that used unique molecular identifiers. TCRdb analysed the PCR reads with MiXCR anew, one entry per CDR3 protein. The sample lists roughly 500,000 distinct CDR3 sequences, about 16% occurring once. CDR1 and CDR2 from the germline V gene are SGHVS and FNYEAQ. V gave up 5 bases and J gave up 4 bases, with 11 bases separating them. The CDR3 length is 13 residues. V usage is TRBV7-6 and J usage is TRBJ1-2; D may be TRBD1 (5 bases). The source is a human donor who donated a stem cell graft to a child with acute lymphoblastic leukemia. Sequenced material: PBMCs from the stem cell graft donor, taken from the stem cell graft. The CDR3 DNA reads as TGTGCCAGCAGCCAGGGCCCAGGCTATGGCTACACCTTC. Translation gives CASSQGPGYGYTF.